This TCR beta chain was sequenced in a study of post-analysis software for immune sequencing data. Looking at the study overall: Relapsing-remitting, secondary progressive and progressive-relapsing courses of multiple sclerosis were included.

The CDR3 is 17 residues long. V gave up 0 bases and J gave up 3 bases; unmatched junction bases: 11. CDR1 is DFQATT, CDR2 SNEGSKA, per germline (reference sequence). Prepared TCR beta cDNA libraries contained unique molecular identifiers. Approximately 0.5 million cDNA molecules were recovered from an input of roughly 0.85 to 10 million T cells. TCRdb ran MiXCR on the PCR reads and lists one entry per CDR3 protein. The data hold approximately 660,000 distinct CDR3 sequences, with 55% to 70% observed a single time. Overall study findings and caveats: Among multiple sclerosis patients, normalized Chao1 diversity was significantly below that of controls. When the samples were clustered directly with F measure, those that had been prepared in the same batch showed strong co-clustering. In patients, five or six TRBV segments were more frequent than in controls, with TRBV5-6, TRBV5-1 and TRBV20-1 among them.

On this clonotype: The antigen is unknown.

Sequenced input: blood. V gene TRBV20-1 combines with J gene TRBJ2-3; 8 bases match TRBD2. The TCR sequence derives from a girl aged 2 to 10 with multiple sclerosis. CDR3: CSARDHPGGPSTDTQYF. The CDR3 coding sequence is TGCAGTGCTAGAGATCATCCGGGAGGGCCTAGTACAGATACGCAGTATTTT.